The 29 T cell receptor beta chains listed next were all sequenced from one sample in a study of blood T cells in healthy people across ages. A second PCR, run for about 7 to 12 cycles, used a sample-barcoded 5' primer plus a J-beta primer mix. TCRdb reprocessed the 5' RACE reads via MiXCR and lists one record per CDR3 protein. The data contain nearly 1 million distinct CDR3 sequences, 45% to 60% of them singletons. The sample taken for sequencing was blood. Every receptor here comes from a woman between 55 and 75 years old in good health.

The CDR3: CASSLGLGGSYNEQYF. DNA of the CDR3: TGTGCCAGCAGCTTGGGTTTGGGAGGTTCCTACAATGAGCAGTACTTC. The chain combines TRBV5-6 with TRBJ2-1; the D gene is possibly TRBD2 (6 bases). The J call is doubtful: the DNA matches TRBJ2-7 better. This CDR3 has 16 residues. Germline-derived CDR1 and CDR2 are SGHDT and YYEEEE.

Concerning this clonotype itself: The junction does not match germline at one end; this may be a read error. CDR3 in amino acids: CASSYVEDREYGCTF. The CDR3 DNA reads as TGTGCCAGCAGTTACGTAGAGGACAGGGAGTATGGCTGCACCTTC. The rearrangement links TRBV6-2 or TRBV6-3 to TRBJ1-2, with 8 bases lining up with TRBD1. The CDR3 has 15 amino acids. Germline CDR1 MNHEY, CDR2 SVGEGT.

The DNA of the CDR3 is TGTGCCAGCAGTTCGATGCGGAATGAGCAGTTCTTC. Protein: CASSSMRNEQFF. The genes are TRBV6-2 or TRBV6-3 and TRBJ2-1; D is uncertain. V was trimmed by 4 bases and J by 7 bases, leaving 8 bases between them. CDR3 size: 12 residues. Per germline, CDR1 MNHEY and CDR2 SVGEGT.

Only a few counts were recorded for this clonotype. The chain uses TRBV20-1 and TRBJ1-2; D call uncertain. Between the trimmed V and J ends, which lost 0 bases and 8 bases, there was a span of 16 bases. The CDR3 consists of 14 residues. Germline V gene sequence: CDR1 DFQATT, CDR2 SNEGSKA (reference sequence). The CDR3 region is CSAREAWSLRGYTF. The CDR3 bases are TGCAGTGCTAGAGAAGCATGGAGCCTTCGGGGCTACACCTTC.

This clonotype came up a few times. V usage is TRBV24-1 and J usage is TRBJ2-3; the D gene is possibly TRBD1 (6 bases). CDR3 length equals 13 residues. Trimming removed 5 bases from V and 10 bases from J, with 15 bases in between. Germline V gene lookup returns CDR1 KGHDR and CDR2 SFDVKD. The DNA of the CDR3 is TGTGCCACCAGTGCCACAGGGTATGTGCCGCAGTATTTT. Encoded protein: CATSATGYVPQYF.

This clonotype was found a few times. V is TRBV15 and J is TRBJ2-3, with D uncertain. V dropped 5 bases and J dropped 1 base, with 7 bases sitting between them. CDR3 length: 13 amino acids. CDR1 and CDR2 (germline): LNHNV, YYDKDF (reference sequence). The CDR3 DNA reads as TGTGCCACCAGCGTACGAGGCACAGATACGCAGTATTTT. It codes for CATSVRGTDTQYF.

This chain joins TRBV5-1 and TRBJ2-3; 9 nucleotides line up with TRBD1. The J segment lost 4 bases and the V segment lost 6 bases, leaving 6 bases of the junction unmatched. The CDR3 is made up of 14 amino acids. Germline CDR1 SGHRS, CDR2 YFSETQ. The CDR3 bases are TGCGCCAGCACTTGGACAGGGGTCCCAGATACGCAGTATTTT. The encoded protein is CASTWTGVPDTQYF.

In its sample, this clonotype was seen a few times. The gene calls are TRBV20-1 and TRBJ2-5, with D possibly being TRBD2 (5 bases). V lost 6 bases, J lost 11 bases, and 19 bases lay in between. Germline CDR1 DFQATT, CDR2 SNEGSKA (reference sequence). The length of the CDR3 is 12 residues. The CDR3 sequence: CSANAGSWEQYF. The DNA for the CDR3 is TGCAGTGCCAATGCCGGCAGCTGGGAGCAGTACTTC.

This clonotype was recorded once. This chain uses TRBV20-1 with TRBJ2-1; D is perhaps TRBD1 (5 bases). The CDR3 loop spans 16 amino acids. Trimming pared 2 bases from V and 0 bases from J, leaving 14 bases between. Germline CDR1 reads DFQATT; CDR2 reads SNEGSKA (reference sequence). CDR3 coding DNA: TGCAGTGCTAGAACATTTTACAGGAGCTCCTACAATGAGCAGTTCTTC. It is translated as CSARTFYRSSYNEQFF.

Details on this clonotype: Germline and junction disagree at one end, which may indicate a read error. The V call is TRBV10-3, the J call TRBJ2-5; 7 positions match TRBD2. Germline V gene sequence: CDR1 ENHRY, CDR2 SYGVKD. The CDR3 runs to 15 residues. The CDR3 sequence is CAISWDYSTQETRYF. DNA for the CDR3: TGTGCCATCAGTTGGGACTACTCGACCCAAGAGACCCGGTACTTC.

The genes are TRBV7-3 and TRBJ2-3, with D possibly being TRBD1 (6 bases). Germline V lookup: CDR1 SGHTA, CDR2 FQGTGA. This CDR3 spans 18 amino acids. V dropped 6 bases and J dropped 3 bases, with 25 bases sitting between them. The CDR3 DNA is TGTGCCAGCAGACCGCCCCGAAACAGGGCGACTCGGACAGATACGCAGTATTTT. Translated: CASRPPRNRATRTDTQYF. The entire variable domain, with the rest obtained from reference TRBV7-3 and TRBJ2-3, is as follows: GAGVSQTPSNKVTEKGKYVELRCDPISGHTALYWYRQSLGQGPEFLIYFQGTGAADDSGLPNDRFFAVRPEGSVSTLKIQRTERGDSAVYLCASRPPRNRATRTDTQYFGPGTRLTVL.

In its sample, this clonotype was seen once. CDR3 bases: TGTGCCACCGGAGGACAGGGAACAGATACGCAGTATTTT. Amino acids: CATGGQGTDTQYF. This chain uses TRBV2 with TRBJ2-3; 8 bases agree with TRBD1. The V gene's germline CDR1 is SNHLY and CDR2 FYNNEI. Losses at the gene ends were 10 bases for V and 3 bases for J; bases not matched to a gene: 6. The CDR3 is 13 amino acids.

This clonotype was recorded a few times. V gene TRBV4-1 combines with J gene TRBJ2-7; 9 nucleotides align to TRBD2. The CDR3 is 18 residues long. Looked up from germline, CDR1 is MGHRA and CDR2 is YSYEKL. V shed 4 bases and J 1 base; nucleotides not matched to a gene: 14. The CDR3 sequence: CASSPSGLATAGSYEQYF. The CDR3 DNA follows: TGCGCCAGCAGCCCAAGCGGACTAGCGACTGCGGGTTCCTACGAGCAGTACTTC.

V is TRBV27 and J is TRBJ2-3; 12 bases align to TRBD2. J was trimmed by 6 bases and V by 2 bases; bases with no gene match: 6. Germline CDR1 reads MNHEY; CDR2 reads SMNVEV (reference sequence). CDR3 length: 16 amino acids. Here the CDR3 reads CASSLLMTSGSDTQYF. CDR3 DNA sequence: TGTGCCAGCAGTTTACTGATGACTAGCGGGAGTGATACGCAGTATTTT.

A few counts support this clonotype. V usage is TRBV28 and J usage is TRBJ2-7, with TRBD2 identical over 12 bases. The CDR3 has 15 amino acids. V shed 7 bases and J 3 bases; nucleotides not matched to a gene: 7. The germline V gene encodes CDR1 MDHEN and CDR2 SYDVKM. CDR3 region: CASTPTSGRSYEQYF. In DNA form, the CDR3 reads TGTGCCAGCACCCCGACTAGCGGGAGAAGCTACGAGCAGTACTTC.

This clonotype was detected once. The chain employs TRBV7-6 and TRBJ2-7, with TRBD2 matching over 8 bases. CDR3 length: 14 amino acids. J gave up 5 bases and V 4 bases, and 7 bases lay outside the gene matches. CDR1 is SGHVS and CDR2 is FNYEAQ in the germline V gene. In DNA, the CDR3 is TGTGCCAGCAGCTACACAGCGGGAGACAACGAGCAGTACTTC. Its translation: CASSYTAGDNEQYF.

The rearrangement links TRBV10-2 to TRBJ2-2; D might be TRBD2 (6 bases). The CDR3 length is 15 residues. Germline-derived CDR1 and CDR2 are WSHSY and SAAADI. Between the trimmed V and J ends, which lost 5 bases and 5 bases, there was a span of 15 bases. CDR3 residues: CASSWDSSATGELFF. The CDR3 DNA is TGCGCCAGCAGTTGGGACTCCTCGGCGACCGGGGAGCTGTTTTTT.

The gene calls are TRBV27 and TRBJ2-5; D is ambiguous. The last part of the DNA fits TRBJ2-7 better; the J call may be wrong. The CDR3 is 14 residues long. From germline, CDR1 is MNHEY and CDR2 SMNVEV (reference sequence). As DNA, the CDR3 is TGTGCCAGCAGTTTAACCGACGTCGGCAACGAGCAGTACTTC. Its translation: CASSLTDVGNEQYF.

CDR3 sequence: CATSRDQQGGDTQYF. CDR3 bases: TGTGCCACCAGCAGAGATCAACAGGGTGGGGATACGCAGTATTTT. The chain joins TRBV15 to TRBJ2-3, with D possibly TRBD1 on 6 matching bases. The V end lost 0 bases, the J end lost 6 bases, and 13 bases lay between the germline ends. CDR3 length: 15 amino acids. Per the germline V gene, CDR1 is LNHNV and CDR2 is YYDKDF (reference sequence).

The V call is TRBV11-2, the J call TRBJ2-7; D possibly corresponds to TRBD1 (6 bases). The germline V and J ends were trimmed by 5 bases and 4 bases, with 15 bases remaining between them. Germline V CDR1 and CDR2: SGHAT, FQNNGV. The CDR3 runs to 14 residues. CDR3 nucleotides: TGTGCCAGCAGCCCCGACAGGATTAAGTACGAGCAGTACTTC. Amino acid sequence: CASSPDRIKYEQYF.

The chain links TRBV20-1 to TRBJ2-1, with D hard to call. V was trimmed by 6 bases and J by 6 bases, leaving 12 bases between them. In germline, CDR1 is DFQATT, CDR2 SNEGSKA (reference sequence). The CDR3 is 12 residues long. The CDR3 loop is CSAPRKVNEQFF. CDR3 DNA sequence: TGCAGTGCACCCAGGAAGGTCAATGAGCAGTTCTTC.

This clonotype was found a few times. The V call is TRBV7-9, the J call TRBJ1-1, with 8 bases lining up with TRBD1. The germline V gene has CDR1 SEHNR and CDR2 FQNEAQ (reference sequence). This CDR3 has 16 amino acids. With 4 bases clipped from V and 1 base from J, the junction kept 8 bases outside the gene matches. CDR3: CASSSNIGTGNTEAFF. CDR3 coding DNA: TGTGCCAGCAGCTCCAATATCGGGACAGGGAACACTGAAGCTTTCTTT.

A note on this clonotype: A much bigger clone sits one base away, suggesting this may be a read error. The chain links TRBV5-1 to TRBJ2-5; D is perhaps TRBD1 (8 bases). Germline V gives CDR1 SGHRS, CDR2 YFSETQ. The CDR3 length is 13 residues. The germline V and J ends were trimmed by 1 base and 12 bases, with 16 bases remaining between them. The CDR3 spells CASSLPRTGREYF. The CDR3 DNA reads TGCGCCAGCAGCTTGCCTAGGACAGGGAGGGAGTACTTC.

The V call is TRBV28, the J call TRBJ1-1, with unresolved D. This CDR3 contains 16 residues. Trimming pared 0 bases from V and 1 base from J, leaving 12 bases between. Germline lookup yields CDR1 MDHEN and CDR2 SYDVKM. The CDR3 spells CASSLWRAWGNTEAFF. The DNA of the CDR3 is TGTGCCAGCAGTTTATGGAGGGCGTGGGGGAACACTGAAGCTTTCTTT.

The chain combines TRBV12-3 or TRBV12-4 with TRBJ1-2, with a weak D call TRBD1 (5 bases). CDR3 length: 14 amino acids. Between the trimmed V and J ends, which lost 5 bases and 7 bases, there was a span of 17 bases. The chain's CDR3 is CASSPQGRPFGYTF. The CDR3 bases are TGTGCCAGCAGTCCCCAGGGACGGCCTTTTGGCTACACCTTC.

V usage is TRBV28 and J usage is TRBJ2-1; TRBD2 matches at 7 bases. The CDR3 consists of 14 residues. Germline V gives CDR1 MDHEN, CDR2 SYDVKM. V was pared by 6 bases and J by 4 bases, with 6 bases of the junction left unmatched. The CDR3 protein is CASRTSWGYNEQFF. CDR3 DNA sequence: TGTGCCAGCAGGACTAGCTGGGGGTACAATGAGCAGTTCTTC.

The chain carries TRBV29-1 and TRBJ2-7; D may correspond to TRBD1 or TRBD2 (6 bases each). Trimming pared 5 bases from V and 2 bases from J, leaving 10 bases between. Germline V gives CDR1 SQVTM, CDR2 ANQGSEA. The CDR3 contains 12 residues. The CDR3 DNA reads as TGCAGCGTTTTGAGGGGGGCCTACGAGCAGTACTTC. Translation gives CSVLRGAYEQYF.

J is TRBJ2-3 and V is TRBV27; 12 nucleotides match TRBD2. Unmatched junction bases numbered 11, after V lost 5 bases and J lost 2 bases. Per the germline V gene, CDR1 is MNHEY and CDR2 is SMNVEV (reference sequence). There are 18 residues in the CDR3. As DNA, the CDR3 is TGTGCCAGCAGTACCCGGACTAGCGGGACCACGAACACAGATACGCAGTATTTT. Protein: CASSTRTSGTTNTDTQYF.

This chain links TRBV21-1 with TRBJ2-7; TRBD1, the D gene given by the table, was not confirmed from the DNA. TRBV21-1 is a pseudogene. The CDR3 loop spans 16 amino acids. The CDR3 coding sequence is TGTGCCTGCAGCAAAGCCCTGGGGCAAGTGGTCTACGAGCAGTACTTC. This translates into CACSKALGQVVYEQYF.